This T cell receptor beta chain was sequenced in a study of shared clonotypes between healthy human individuals (dated by TCRdb to 2020 to 2022). Regarding the research as a whole: The cohort comprised a couple of women and three men aged 18 to 49 years. Each donor's leukapheresis produced roughly between about 0.9 and 9.5 billion PBMCs. To increase sequencing depth and limit assay-specific biases, different laboratories used diverse techniques to prepare libraries and sequence TCR repertoires. For each donor, CD4 naive and CD4 memory were each run on three plates, CD8 naive on two plates, and CD8 memory on one plate. Blood TCR repertoires of roughly five healthy adults were deeply sequenced to estimate repertoire size and the extent of clonotype sharing between individuals.

The germline V gene (reference sequence) specifies SEHNR as CDR1 and FQNEAQ as CDR2. The germline ends are 19 bases apart after V is trimmed by 4 bases and J by 3 bases. Including the terminal cysteine and phenylalanine, the CDR3 comprises 17 residues. Only the CDR3 DNA stays, 51 bases, in frame from base 1. The investigation overall reported the following: Rarefaction of sorted-subset datasets indicated incomplete sequencing despite the large sequencing depth. Naive subsets generally had larger estimated clonotype richness than memory subsets. Compared with non-shared clonotypes, clonotypes shared by all four sorted-subset donors had higher generation probabilities. Across a few donors, approximately 5% of naive CD4, over 3% of naive CD8, approximately 2.5% of memory CD4, and 0.3% to 0.45% of memory CD8 clonotypes were shared. Based on pairwise subsampling, the degree of clonotype sharing among donors was expected to be affected by sequencing depth. Sampling was limited to blood, and TCR repertoires in tissue likely differ from TCR repertoires in blood. Because the study included only a small number of donors, the genetic and exposure-history diversity represented was limited.

CD8 naive samples were CD45RO-negative cells positively selected for CCR7, giving a CD45RA+CCR7+ population that excluded TemRA cells. Healthy HIV-negative adults with no recently reported acute infections or vaccinations were included as donors. All donors were Caucasian adults living in Nashville, Tennessee, USA. Blood was obtained by leukapheresis, after which PBMCs were separated by Ficoll-Histopaque density gradient centrifugation and cryopreserved in liquid nitrogen vapor phase. Analytical flow cytometry was used to check the purity and quantity of each magnetically sorted T cell population. Genomic DNA was isolated from every sorted fraction and measured by UV absorbance on a Nanodrop 2000c. Concerning this clone itself: Its antigen remains undetermined. Per-base quality was not reported, and no clone a single base away is much larger than it.

Using the deep immunoSEQ assay, TCR CDR3 regions were amplified from genomic DNA by multiplex PCR. For each cell subset, the extracted genomic DNA was distributed evenly across all wells of several immunoSEQ 96-well plates, and each plate served as one replicate. For sorted subsets, 200 ng of genomic DNA, equivalent to around 31,000 T cell genomes, went into each replicate PCR. The purified libraries were quantified using a Qubit 3.0 fluorometer, sized with a Bioanalyzer 2100, and then quantified again using the KAPA Library Quantification kit. Each immunoSEQ 96-well plate was sequenced on its own single-read 150-cycle Illumina NextSeq 550 flow cell. The paper's data handling went like this. The immunoSEQ output contained only junctional sequences without quality scores, so filtering could not match that applied to full-length reads. To assign V/J genes and CDR3, sequences were annotated against IMGT germline references using PyIR, a Python wrapper for IgBLAST v1.9. Reads with weak V/J assignments (E-value above 1e-6), missing CDR3, stop codons, out-of-frame junctions, or ambiguous translated residues were removed. V3J clonotypes were defined as sequences sharing an identical inferred V gene, J gene, and CDR3 amino acid sequence. The percentage overlap between two repertoires was calculated by dividing the number of shared unique clonotypes by the size of the smaller repertoire. RTK rarefaction, the Chao1 estimator, and Recon v2.1 estimates of unobserved clonotypes were used to assess repertoire richness. Generation probabilities were computed with OLGA for all TCRbeta clonotypes obtained by the gDNA method from a few donors. The table comes from immuneACCESS by way of TCRdb, which keeps in-frame sequences with V and J called. Part of the clones is missing from these tables; in studies checked, under half for an unresolved V gene and the rest for unknown reasons. The DNA gave D and trimming, while V, J and clone size come from that table. This sample holds some 800,000 clones; around 93% were observed only once. Less than 25% of the sample lies in the top ten.

This TCR came from a man aged 25 to 40 in good health. Material: naive CD8+ T cells sorted from blood. Read against the paper, the sample's cell subset or site label means: CD45RA+CCR7+. The chain couples TRBV7-9 to TRBJ2-1; the D assignment is uncertain and may be TRBD1 or TRBD2, with 7 bases supporting each. The DNA is TGTGCCAGCAGCTCCCCTGAGGGGGCGGGAGTCTACAATGAGCAGTTCTTC. Its protein product is CASSSPEGAGVYNEQFF.